A selection of T cell receptor beta chains follows, all from one sample in a study of shared clonotypes between healthy human individuals. Profiled with immunoSEQ multiplex PCR; TCRdb holds only in-frame clones, not every one. The sample gives roughly 2.2 million clones, 80% to 95% of which show up once; around 0.35% is in the top ten. The sequenced sample was naive CD4+ T cells from PBMCs. These receptors originate from a man between 18 and 29 years old in good health. Some clones in this sample may be carry-over from other donors' samples. CDR3s include the opening cysteine and the closing phenylalanine or tryptophan. A D gene is named only where the DNA matches it firmly. A row's size may be missing; if present it is once, few, many or a size class.

CDR3 DNA: TGTGCCACCAAATCAGGACAGGGGGGGTCGTATGGCTACACCTTC
CDR3 protein: CATKSGQGGSYGYTF
clone size: once
D gene: TRBD1
CDR3 length: 15
V gene: TRBV19
J gene: TRBJ1-2

CDR3 DNA: TGTGCCAGCAAAGGGGCGGGCAATCAGCCCCAGCATTTT
CDR3 protein: CASKGAGNQPQHF
clone size: -
D gene: -
CDR3 length: 13
V gene: TRBV2
J gene: TRBJ1-5

CDR3 DNA: TGCGCCAGCAGCACTCGACTAGCGGGAGCCACAGATACGCAGTATTTT
CDR3 protein: CASSTRLAGATDTQYF
clone size: once
D gene: TRBD2
CDR3 length: 16
V gene: TRBV5-1
J gene: TRBJ2-3

CDR3 DNA: TGTGCCAGCAGCTACCCGGGACTAGGTTACGAGCAGTACTTC
CDR3 protein: CASSYPGLGYEQYF
clone size: -
D gene: TRBD2
CDR3 length: 14
V gene: TRBV28
J gene: TRBJ2-7

CDR3 DNA: TGTGCCAGCATGCGACAGGGGGCCGGTAGAAACACCATATATTTT
CDR3 protein: CASMRQGAGRNTIYF
clone size: -
D gene: TRBD1
CDR3 length: 15
V gene: TRBV7-9
J gene: TRBJ1-3

CDR3 DNA: TGTGCCAGCAGCTTATCGGGGTCCCGAGCGTATAATGAAAAACTGTTTTTT
CDR3 protein: CASSLSGSRAYNEKLFF
clone size: -
D gene: -
CDR3 length: 17
V gene: TRBV7-9
J gene: TRBJ1-4

CDR3 DNA: TGTGCCAGCAGCTTAGATGTCGGGTGGCGGCGGGAGAGGTACGAGCAGTACTTC
CDR3 protein: CASSLDVGWRRERYEQYF
clone size: -
D gene: TRBD2
CDR3 length: 18
V gene: TRBV7-8
J gene: TRBJ2-7

CDR3 DNA: TGTGCCAGTCTCCAGGGGCCGCCCGTTTACGAGCAGTACTTC
CDR3 protein: CASLQGPPVYEQYF
clone size: -
D gene: -
CDR3 length: 14
V gene: TRBV28
J gene: TRBJ2-7

CDR3 DNA: TGTGCCAGCAGTACAGGGTTCTACGAGCAGTACTTC
CDR3 protein: CASSTGFYEQYF
clone size: once
D gene: -
CDR3 length: 12
V gene: TRBV2
J gene: TRBJ2-7

CDR3 DNA: TGTGCCAGCAGCACCCGTCAGACAGGAAAGGAGCAGTACTTC
CDR3 protein: CASSTRQTGKEQYF
clone size: -
D gene: -
CDR3 length: 14
V gene: TRBV7-8
J gene: TRBJ2-7

CDR3 DNA: TGTGCCAGCAGCCCCGTGGGGGGGGATGGCTACACCTTC
CDR3 protein: CASSPVGGDGYTF
clone size: -
D gene: -
CDR3 length: 13
V gene: TRBV6-5
J gene: TRBJ1-2

CDR3 DNA: TGTGCCAGCAGGGACGGGACGGAATTCAATCAGCCCCAGCATTTT
CDR3 protein: CASRDGTEFNQPQHF
clone size: -
D gene: -
CDR3 length: 15
V gene: TRBV5-8
J gene: TRBJ1-5

CDR3 DNA: TGTGCCAGCAGCTTAGGGGTAACTGGAAACACCATATATTTT
CDR3 protein: CASSLGVTGNTIYF
clone size: -
D gene: -
CDR3 length: 14
V gene: TRBV7-2
J gene: TRBJ1-3

CDR3 DNA: TGTGCCAGCAGCGTATCACAGGGGACCAAAAACATTCAGTACTTC
CDR3 protein: CASSVSQGTKNIQYF
clone size: -
D gene: TRBD1
CDR3 length: 15
V gene: TRBV9
J gene: TRBJ2-4

CDR3 DNA: TGTGCCAGCAGTCCTTCAGGGCCCCCGAACACTGAAGCTTTCTTT
CDR3 protein: CASSPSGPPNTEAFF
clone size: -
D gene: -
CDR3 length: 15
V gene: TRBV27
J gene: TRBJ1-1

CDR3 DNA: TGTGCCAGCAGCCCTGGGACAGGGGCGGCCTACGAGCAGTACTTC
CDR3 protein: CASSPGTGAAYEQYF
clone size: -
D gene: TRBD1
CDR3 length: 15
V gene: TRBV7-2
J gene: TRBJ2-7

CDR3 DNA: TGTGCCAGCAGCACGACAAGAGACAATGAGCAGTTCTTC
CDR3 protein: CASSTTRDNEQFF
clone size: -
D gene: -
CDR3 length: 13
V gene: TRBV7-2
J gene: TRBJ2-1

CDR3 DNA: TGTGCCAGCTCACAGGGGGCAGCTCAGCCCCAGCATTTT
CDR3 protein: CASSQGAAQPQHF
clone size: -
D gene: TRBD1
CDR3 length: 13
V gene: TRBV18
J gene: TRBJ1-5

CDR3 DNA: TGTGCCAGCAGCCCCGACAGGAACTATGGCTACACCTTC
CDR3 protein: CASSPDRNYGYTF
clone size: -
D gene: -
CDR3 length: 13
V gene: TRBV11-2
J gene: TRBJ1-2

CDR3 DNA: TGCGCCAGCAGCTTGCTTGGACTAGCGGGAGGGCAGGAGCAGTACTTC
CDR3 protein: CASSLLGLAGGQEQYF
clone size: -
D gene: TRBD2
CDR3 length: 16
V gene: TRBV5-1
J gene: TRBJ2-7

CDR3 DNA: TGTGCCAGCAGCTTGGACCTGACTACATCCGGGGAGCTGTTTTTT
CDR3 protein: CASSLDLTTSGELFF
clone size: -
D gene: -
CDR3 length: 15
V gene: TRBV5-6
J gene: TRBJ2-2

CDR3 DNA: TGTGCCAGCAGCCCCGCGGCCTTGTCTGGAGAGGAGCAGTTCTTC
CDR3 protein: CASSPAALSGEEQFF
clone size: -
D gene: -
CDR3 length: 15
V gene: TRBV7-3
J gene: TRBJ2-1

CDR3 DNA: TGTGCCAGCAGCTTAGGCCCCAGAACAGGGTACGGAAACACCATATATTTT
CDR3 protein: CASSLGPRTGYGNTIYF
clone size: -
D gene: -
CDR3 length: 17
V gene: TRBV7-6
J gene: TRBJ1-3

CDR3 DNA: TGCGCCAGCAGCTTGGCACTGGCAGGGGCTAATGAAAAACTGTTTTTT
CDR3 protein: CASSLALAGANEKLFF
clone size: -
D gene: -
CDR3 length: 16
V gene: TRBV5-1
J gene: TRBJ1-4

CDR3 DNA: TGTGCCAGCAGCCTGTGGTTGGGTGTTGGCGGGGCGAGCACTGAAGCTTTCTTT
CDR3 protein: CASSLWLGVGGASTEAFF
clone size: -
D gene: -
CDR3 length: 18
V gene: TRBV27
J gene: TRBJ1-1

CDR3 DNA: TGTGCCAGCAGCCTGGAGGGGGGACTAGCGGGGTTGACAAACACAGATACGCAGTATTTT
CDR3 protein: CASSLEGGLAGLTNTDTQYF
clone size: -
D gene: TRBD2
CDR3 length: 20
V gene: TRBV5-4
J gene: TRBJ2-3

CDR3 DNA: TGTGCCAGCAGCGCACAGGGGGCAGGGGCCGATGAGCAGTTCTTC
CDR3 protein: CASSAQGAGADEQFF
clone size: -
D gene: TRBD1
CDR3 length: 15
V gene: TRBV7-3
J gene: TRBJ2-1

CDR3 DNA: TGCAGCGTCGCTACCGACGGTAATTCACCCCTCCACTTT
CDR3 protein: CSVATDGNSPLHF
clone size: -
D gene: -
CDR3 length: 13
V gene: TRBV29-1
J gene: TRBJ1-6

CDR3 DNA: TGTGCCAGCTCACAGCGAACCGGGGTAGCGGACAACAATGAGCAGTTCTTC
CDR3 protein: CASSQRTGVADNNEQFF
clone size: -
D gene: -
CDR3 length: 17
V gene: TRBV18
J gene: TRBJ2-1

CDR3 DNA: TGTGCCAGTAGCATACCCAACACGGAGACCCAGTACTTC
CDR3 protein: CASSIPNTETQYF
clone size: -
D gene: -
CDR3 length: 13
V gene: TRBV19
J gene: TRBJ2-5

CDR3 DNA: TGTGCCAGTAGTACGACAGGTGGCTATGGCTACACCTTC
CDR3 protein: CASSTTGGYGYTF
clone size: -
D gene: -
CDR3 length: 13
V gene: TRBV19
J gene: TRBJ1-2

CDR3 DNA: TGTGCCAGCAGCGTAGAAGGGAGTAAGGCAGATACGCAGTATTTT
CDR3 protein: CASSVEGSKADTQYF
clone size: -
D gene: -
CDR3 length: 15
V gene: TRBV9
J gene: TRBJ2-3

CDR3 DNA: TGTGCCAGCAGCCAACACAGGGACGAGCAGTACTTC
CDR3 protein: CASSQHRDEQYF
clone size: -
D gene: -
CDR3 length: 12
V gene: TRBV14
J gene: TRBJ2-7

CDR3 DNA: TGTGCCAGCAGCCAGCAGCTAGGGGTAGCCGGGGAGCTGTTTTTT
CDR3 protein: CASSQQLGVAGELFF
clone size: -
D gene: -
CDR3 length: 15
V gene: TRBV5-4
J gene: TRBJ2-2

CDR3 DNA: TGTGCCAGCAGCCCAGGTGGGCAGTCTAGAAACACCATATATTTT
CDR3 protein: CASSPGGQSRNTIYF
clone size: -
D gene: -
CDR3 length: 15
V gene: TRBV2
J gene: TRBJ1-3

CDR3 DNA: TGTGCCAGCAGGGGTGACTGGCTTGGGCCAGCTTTCTTT
CDR3 protein: CASRGDWLGPAFF
clone size: -
D gene: -
CDR3 length: 13
V gene: TRBV6-5
J gene: TRBJ1-1

CDR3 DNA: TGCGCCAGCAGCTTATCATTCCGTGGCGTGAACACTGAAGCTTTCTTT
CDR3 protein: CASSLSFRGVNTEAFF
clone size: -
D gene: -
CDR3 length: 16
V gene: TRBV5-1
J gene: TRBJ1-1

CDR3 DNA: TGTGCCATAGGGACCATATACAATGAGCAGTTCTTC
CDR3 protein: CAIGTIYNEQFF
clone size: -
D gene: -
CDR3 length: 12
V gene: TRBV10-3
J gene: TRBJ2-1

CDR3 DNA: TGTGCCAGCAGACCCCCTAGCGGCTCCTACAATGAGCAGTTCTTC
CDR3 protein: CASRPPSGSYNEQFF
clone size: -
D gene: TRBD2
CDR3 length: 15
V gene: TRBV28
J gene: TRBJ2-1

CDR3 DNA: TGTGCCAGCAGCGTAGAGGTAGGGGGAGCCTACGAGCAGTACTTC
CDR3 protein: CASSVEVGGAYEQYF
clone size: -
D gene: -
CDR3 length: 15
V gene: TRBV9
J gene: TRBJ2-7

CDR3 DNA: TGTGCCATCAGGGCTAGCGGGGGTCCCTACGAGCAGTACTTC
CDR3 protein: CAIRASGGPYEQYF
clone size: -
D gene: TRBD2
CDR3 length: 14
V gene: TRBV10-3
J gene: TRBJ2-7

CDR3 DNA: TGTGCCAGCAGTGAAGCGGGGGGGGGCGCTGAAGCTTTCTTT
CDR3 protein: CASSEAGGGAEAFF
clone size: -
D gene: -
CDR3 length: 14
V gene: TRBV6-1
J gene: TRBJ1-1

CDR3 DNA: TGCGCCAGCAGCGTCGGACGGGCCCTCTACGAGCAGTACTTC
CDR3 protein: CASSVGRALYEQYF
clone size: -
D gene: -
CDR3 length: 14
V gene: TRBV5-1
J gene: TRBJ2-7

CDR3 DNA: TGTGCCAGCAGTGACTCAGGGGGCCAACATCAGCCCCAGCATTTT
CDR3 protein: CASSDSGGQHQPQHF
clone size: -
D gene: TRBD1
CDR3 length: 15
V gene: TRBV6-6
J gene: TRBJ1-5

CDR3 DNA: TGCGCCAGCAGCTTAAGTGGGACAGGGGGTCCGCACGAGCAGTACTTC
CDR3 protein: CASSLSGTGGPHEQYF
clone size: -
D gene: TRBD1
CDR3 length: 16
V gene: TRBV5-1
J gene: TRBJ2-7

CDR3 DNA: TGTGCCAGCTCACTATCGAACACCGGGGAGCTGTTTTTT
CDR3 protein: CASSLSNTGELFF
clone size: -
D gene: -
CDR3 length: 13
V gene: TRBV18
J gene: TRBJ2-2

CDR3 DNA: TGTGCCAGCAGCGGGACAGGGGTTGTTCAGCCCCAGCATTTT
CDR3 protein: CASSGTGVVQPQHF
clone size: few
D gene: TRBD1
CDR3 length: 14
V gene: TRBV6-1
J gene: TRBJ1-5

CDR3 DNA: TGTGCCAGCAGCTTAGGCTGGGACACTGAAGCTTTCTTT
CDR3 protein: CASSLGWDTEAFF
clone size: few
D gene: -
CDR3 length: 13
V gene: TRBV11-3
J gene: TRBJ1-1

CDR3 DNA: TGTGCCAGCAGTTATGAAACCGGGACAGGTAAGCAGCCCCAGCATTTT
CDR3 protein: CASSYETGTGKQPQHF
clone size: -
D gene: TRBD1
CDR3 length: 16
V gene: TRBV6-6
J gene: TRBJ1-5

CDR3 DNA: TGTGCCAGCAGCCATCCGGGACGCCGAAGGGAAGCTTTCTTT
CDR3 protein: CASSHPGRRREAFF
clone size: -
D gene: -
CDR3 length: 14
V gene: TRBV11-2
J gene: TRBJ1-1

CDR3 DNA: TGTGCCAGCAGTTACGGGTTACAGGACCAGTATGGCTACACCTTC
CDR3 protein: CASSYGLQDQYGYTF
clone size: -
D gene: -
CDR3 length: 15
V gene: TRBV6-5
J gene: TRBJ1-2

CDR3 DNA: TGTGCCTGGAGTGTAGGGGGCAATCAGCCCCAGCATTTT
CDR3 protein: CAWSVGGNQPQHF
clone size: -
D gene: -
CDR3 length: 13
V gene: TRBV30
J gene: TRBJ1-5

CDR3 DNA: TGTGCCAGCAGCTTCGGGGGCCCCGGCACAGATACGCAGTATTTT
CDR3 protein: CASSFGGPGTDTQYF
clone size: few
D gene: -
CDR3 length: 15
V gene: TRBV7-9
J gene: TRBJ2-3

CDR3 DNA: TGTGCCAGCAGTTTAGCGGGGCAGGGGGGCGAAAAACTGTTTTTT
CDR3 protein: CASSLAGQGGEKLFF
clone size: -
D gene: TRBD1
CDR3 length: 15
V gene: TRBV28
J gene: TRBJ1-4

CDR3 DNA: TGTGCCTGGAGTGAAGAGGGGCAGGGCTATGGCTACACCTTC
CDR3 protein: CAWSEEGQGYGYTF
clone size: -
D gene: -
CDR3 length: 14
V gene: TRBV30
J gene: TRBJ1-2